Listed here are 14 T cell receptor beta chains from one sample, sequenced in a study of cytomegalovirus exposure and HLA in healthy donors. Vbeta (60) and Jbeta (13) primers were used in the PCR. The repertoire was sequenced with immunoSEQ multiplex PCR; TCRdb's copy has only in-frame clones and lacks some. Of approximately 150,000 clones in the sample, roughly 79% were seen once. Sequencing input: PBMCs. The receptors were gathered from a man younger than 30 in good health and CMV-seropositive.

This clone was recorded only once. The chain combines TRBV4-3 with TRBJ1-2, with D possibly matching TRBD1 (5 bases). The CDR3 contains 16 residues. CDR1 and CDR2 (germline): LGHNA, YSLEER. V was cut by 0 bases and J by 4 bases, with 15 bases left in between. The CDR3 coding sequence is TGCGCCAGCAGCCAAGAGTCAATCAGGGCAGGCTATGGCTACACCTTC. This encodes CASSQESIRAGYGYTF.

This sequence joins TRBV7-9 and TRBJ2-7; D perhaps matches TRBD2 (7 bases). V was pared by 3 bases and J by 5 bases, with 17 bases between. Germline V CDR1 and CDR2: SEHNR, FQNEAQ (reference sequence). CDR3 length equals 15 residues. The CDR3 sequence: CASSLVIWGGDEQYF. DNA for the CDR3: TGTGCCAGCAGCTTGGTGATATGGGGGGGCGACGAGCAGTACTTC.

The chain uses TRBV7-9 and TRBJ2-1; D possibly corresponds to TRBD1 (5 bases). The CDR3 spans 14 residues. Trimming took off 4 bases at V and 6 bases at J, with 13 bases between the two ends. Germline V lookup: CDR1 SEHNR, CDR2 FQNEAQ (reference sequence). CDR3: CASSYVRVGNEQFF. The CDR3 nucleotides read TGTGCCAGCAGCTACGTCAGGGTGGGCAATGAGCAGTTCTTC.

This rearrangement joins TRBV10-3 to TRBJ2-1; 7 nucleotides match TRBD2. The ends lost 10 bases at V and 6 bases at J; junction bases unmatched: 9. CDR3 length equals 13 residues. Germline CDR1 ENHRY, CDR2 SYGVKD. As DNA, the CDR3 is TGTGCCACCCTAGTGGGGGGGTCCAATGAGCAGTTCTTC. Its protein is CATLVGGSNEQFF.

The rearrangement links TRBV9 to TRBJ1-2; no reliable D call. The ends were cut back, 0 bases at V and 6 bases at J, with 9 bases in the middle. Germline V gene sequence: CDR1 SGDLS, CDR2 YYNGEE. This CDR3 region has 13 residues. This CDR3 reads CASSVGGSNGYTF. In nucleotides, the CDR3 is TGTGCCAGCAGCGTAGGAGGGAGCAATGGCTACACCTTC.

V and J are TRBV27 and TRBJ2-1; 8 bases map to TRBD2. V lost 4 bases to trimming and J lost 4 bases; unmatched junction nucleotides: 18. Germline-derived CDR1 and CDR2 are MNHEY and SMNVEV (reference sequence). The CDR3 extends over 19 amino acids. The chain's CDR3 is CASSSNGHFGGGRYNEQFF. CDR3 bases: TGTGCCAGCAGTTCTAACGGGCATTTCGGGGGGGGGAGGTACAATGAGCAGTTCTTC.

The chain recombines TRBV19 with TRBJ1-1; D gene uncertain. Trimming pared 6 bases from V and 1 base from J, leaving 6 bases between. There are 12 residues in the CDR3. Germline CDR1 LNHDA, CDR2 SQIVND (reference sequence). The CDR3 DNA sequence: TGTGCCAGTAGGGGCCGGAACACTGAAGCTTTCTTT. It codes for CASRGRNTEAFF.

The CDR3 loop reads CASSLSRGINEKLFF. Here the CDR3 DNA reads TGTGCCAGCAGTTTATCACGGGGGATTAATGAAAAACTGTTTTTT. The chain uses TRBV28 and TRBJ1-4; TRBD1 might be the D (5 bases). Germline lookup yields CDR1 MDHEN and CDR2 SYDVKM. The CDR3 has 15 amino acids. V was trimmed by 1 base and J by 4 bases, leaving 10 bases between them. Together with reference TRBV28 and TRBJ1-4, the CDR3 gives the full variable domain: DVKVTQSSRYLVKRTGEKVFLECVQDMDHENMFWYRQDPGLGLRLIYFSYDVKMKEKGDIPEGYSVSREKKERFSLILESASTNQTSMYLCASSLSRGINEKLFFGSGTQLSVL.

The sample holds many counts of this clone. J is TRBJ2-1 and V is TRBV4-3; D is unclear. The V end was cut by 2 bases, the J end by 7 bases, with 6 bases between. The CDR3 is made up of 12 amino acids. CDR1 is LGHNA, CDR2 YSLEER, per germline. DNA for the CDR3: TGCGCCAGCAGCCAAAATTCGAATGAGCAGTTCTTC. Protein: CASSQNSNEQFF.

The V gene is TRBV5-5, the J gene TRBJ1-1, with D unresolved. The germline V gene encodes CDR1 SGHKS and CDR2 YYEKEE (reference sequence). This CDR3 region has 14 residues. The V end lost 4 bases, the J end lost 0 bases, and 10 bases lay between the germline ends. CDR3 residues: CASSVFTVNTEAFF. Here the CDR3 DNA reads TGTGCCAGCAGCGTTTTTACAGTGAACACTGAAGCTTTCTTT. The full variable domain, its missing parts supplied by reference TRBV5-5 and TRBJ1-1, is DAGVTQSPTHLIKTRGQQVTLRCSPISGHKSVSWYQQVLGQGPQFIFQYYEKEERGRGNFPDRFSARQFPNYSSELNVNALLLGDSALYLCASSVFTVNTEAFFGQGTRLTVV.

The chain recombines TRBV6-5 with TRBJ1-1; D is possibly TRBD1 (5 bases). Germline V gene data show CDR1 as MNHEY and CDR2 as SVGAGI. Trimming pared 3 bases from V and 1 base from J, leaving 6 bases between. CDR3 length: 13 residues. CDR3 coding DNA: TGTGCCAGCAGTTATCAGGGGAACACTGAAGCTTTCTTT. Translation gives CASSYQGNTEAFF.

The chain joins TRBV6-5 to TRBJ2-3; D not certain. Germline CDR1 MNHEY, CDR2 SVGAGI. Between the trimmed V and J ends, which lost 10 bases and 5 bases, there was a span of 16 bases. The CDR3 spans 13 residues. CDR3 protein: CATTSARKDTQYF. CDR3 bases: TGTGCCACCACCTCAGCGCGGAAAGATACGCAGTATTTT.

V is TRBV7-9 and J is TRBJ2-2; D may be TRBD2 (5 bases). Looked up from germline, CDR1 is SEHNR and CDR2 is FQNEAQ (reference sequence). The CDR3 consists of 16 residues. The V end lost 0 bases, the J end lost 3 bases, and 11 bases lay between the germline ends. The CDR3 DNA is TGTGCCAGCAGCTTAGCGCGTGATAGCGACACCGGGGAGCTGTTTTTT. This codes for CASSLARDSDTGELFF.

This clone was detected only once. The chain couples TRBV7-9 to TRBJ2-2; 10 bases agree with TRBD2. The CDR3 contains 17 residues. Germline V lookup: CDR1 SEHNR, CDR2 FQNEAQ (reference sequence). V shed 5 bases and J 0 bases; nucleotides not matched to a gene: 6. The DNA for the CDR3 is TGTGCCAGCAGCGCCAGGCTAGCGGGAGCGAACACCGGGGAGCTGTTTTTT. This codes for CASSARLAGANTGELFF.